Each of the 30 T cell receptor beta chains below was sequenced from the same sample in a study of cytomegalovirus exposure and HLA in healthy donors. In the PCR, 60 Vbeta and 13 Jbeta primers were used. Profiled with immunoSEQ multiplex PCR; TCRdb holds only in-frame clones, not every one. The data hold 100,000 or so clones, with more than 60% observed a single time. Sequencing was carried out using PBMCs. The origin of the receptors is a woman aged 18-29 years in good health and CMV-seropositive.

The CDR3 is CASSLLSGNEQFF. CDR3 sequence (DNA): TGTGCCAGCAGCTTACTGTCAGGGAATGAGCAGTTCTTC. The chain uses TRBV7-9 and TRBJ2-1; TRBD1 is a possible D gene (5 bases). Germline lookup yields CDR1 SEHNR and CDR2 FQNEAQ (reference sequence). Trimming removed 2 bases at V and 7 bases at J, with 9 bases between. The CDR3 consists of 13 residues.

A few counts support this clone. This chain joins TRBV19 and TRBJ1-4, with D possibly TRBD1 on 6 matching bases. CDR1 and CDR2 (germline): LNHDA, SQIVND (reference sequence). CDR3 length: 15 residues. Between the trimmed V and J ends, which lost 10 bases and 2 bases, there was a span of 17 bases. The CDR3 DNA is TGTGCCACCAACCTCGGGGGGGCGACTAATGAAAAACTGTTTTTT. This encodes CATNLGGATNEKLFF. The whole variable domain, filled in from reference TRBV19 and TRBJ1-4, reads DGGITQSPKYLFRKEGQNVTLSCEQNLNHDAMYWYRQDPGQGLRLIYYSQIVNDFQKGDIAEGYSVSREKKESFPLTVTSAQKNPTAFYLCATNLGGATNEKLFFGSGTQLSVL.

Only one count was recorded for this clone. The V call is TRBV2, the J call TRBJ2-2, with a tentative D call TRBD1 (5 bases). This CDR3 has 14 residues. Trimming cost V 4 bases and J 6 bases, with 12 bases left between them. The germline CDR1 and CDR2 sequences are SNHLY and FYNNEI. The CDR3 sequence is CASSGQGRAGELFF. The CDR3, as DNA: TGTGCCAGCAGTGGTCAGGGAAGGGCCGGGGAGCTGTTTTTT.

This clone appeared a few times. V and J are TRBV19 and TRBJ1-5; the match to TRBD1 covers 12 bases. CDR1 and CDR2 (germline): LNHDA, SQIVND (reference sequence). The V gene end was trimmed by 5 bases and the J gene end by 4 bases; junction bases not matched to a gene: 9. This CDR3 has 17 amino acids. CDR3: CASSSGSGQGANQPQHF. CDR3 DNA sequence: TGTGCCAGTAGTTCCGGCTCGGGACAGGGGGCGAATCAGCCCCAGCATTTT. The full variable domain, in which reference TRBV19 and TRBJ1-5 provide the parts outside the CDR3, is DGGITQSPKYLFRKEGQNVTLSCEQNLNHDAMYWYRQDPGQGLRLIYYSQIVNDFQKGDIAEGYSVSREKKESFPLTVTSAQKNPTAFYLCASSSGSGQGANQPQHFGDGTRLSIL.

This clone appeared a single time. The gene calls are TRBV6-5 and TRBJ1-2; TRBD1 matches at 7 bases. Germline V CDR1 and CDR2: MNHEY, SVGAGI. Germline trimming cut 7 bases from V and 8 bases from J; bases unmatched to any gene: 10. This CDR3 has 13 amino acids. CDR3 coding DNA: TGTGCCAGCAACCCAGGACAGGCGGGGGGCTACACCTTC. Amino acid sequence: CASNPGQAGGYTF.

The V and J genes are TRBV29-1 and TRBJ2-7, with D possibly matching TRBD1 (6 bases). The length of the CDR3 is 13 residues. Germline CDR1 and CDR2: SQVTM and ANQGSEA. Trimming removed 3 bases at V and 2 bases at J, with 11 bases between. The CDR3 sequence: CSVEVQGPYEQYF. The CDR3 bases are TGCAGCGTTGAGGTCCAGGGGCCCTACGAGCAGTACTTC.

The genes are TRBV4-1 and TRBJ1-5; D unclear. The germline V gene has CDR1 MGHRA and CDR2 YSYEKL. The CDR3 length is 14 residues. Trimming took off 0 bases at V and 7 bases at J, with 10 bases between the two ends. The CDR3 DNA reads as TGCGCCAGCAGCCAAGACCCCCCCTCGCAGCCCCAGCATTTT. The encoded protein is CASSQDPPSQPQHF.

The gene calls are TRBV6-5 and TRBJ2-3; weak D call: TRBD2 (6 bases). The V end was cut by 0 bases, the J end by 0 bases, with 10 bases between. CDR3 length: 16 residues. Looked up from germline, CDR1 is MNHEY and CDR2 is SVGAGI. The CDR3 protein is CASSYSPSGSTDTQYF. The CDR3 nucleotides are TGTGCCAGCAGTTACTCACCCAGCGGGAGCACAGATACGCAGTATTTT.

The chain employs TRBV7-3 and TRBJ2-1, with D tentatively TRBD2 (6 bases). The CDR3 sequence is 13 residues long. The V and J ends lost 1 base and 6 bases respectively, with 7 bases between them. CDR1 and CDR2 from the germline V gene are SGHTA and FQGTGA. The CDR3 sequence: CASSLSGANEQFF. In DNA, the CDR3 is TGTGCCAGCAGCTTAAGCGGGGCCAATGAGCAGTTCTTC.

The sample holds a few counts of this clone. CDR3 DNA: TGTGCCTGGAGTGGAGGGACTAGCGGAGAGACCCAGTACTTC. As protein: CAWSGGTSGETQYF. This chain joins TRBV30 and TRBJ2-5, with 11 nucleotides matching TRBD2. The germline gives CDR1 GTSNPN, CDR2 SVGIG (reference sequence). The CDR3 covers 14 residues. V lost 1 base to trimming and J lost 4 bases; unmatched junction nucleotides: 2.

The chain links TRBV19 to TRBJ2-7; D gene uncertain. The CDR3 spans 13 residues. Germline assignment: CDR1 LNHDA and CDR2 SQIVND (reference sequence). Trimming left V 5 bases short and J 4 bases short, with 12 bases between. CDR3 coding DNA: TGTGCCAGTAGTGCAACATACATGTACGAGCAGTACTTC. It yields the protein CASSATYMYEQYF.

This chain joins TRBV4-3 and TRBJ2-5, with 10 bases fitting TRBD1. Trimming cost V 1 base and J 5 bases; bases outside gene matches: 4. The CDR3 has 15 amino acids. Germline assignment: CDR1 LGHNA and CDR2 YSLEER. CDR3 amino acids: CASSQGTGGWETQYF. In nucleotides, the CDR3 is TGCGCCAGCAGCCAAGGGACAGGGGGTTGGGAGACCCAGTACTTC.

This clone was seen once. The DNA for the CDR3 is TGTGCCAGTAGTATAGGGGGCGGGAGCGGGGAGACCCAGTACTTC. Its protein product is CASSIGGGSGETQYF. This sequence joins TRBV19 and TRBJ2-5, with TRBD2 matching 7 bases. This CDR3 is built from 15 residues. Per the germline V gene, CDR1 is LNHDA and CDR2 is SQIVND (reference sequence). V shed 1 base and J 5 bases; nucleotides not matched to a gene: 7.

V usage is TRBV5-4 and J usage is TRBJ2-7, with 8 bases aligning to TRBD2. This CDR3 comprises 14 residues. Germline loops: CDR1 SGHNT, CDR2 YYREEE (reference sequence). V dropped 2 bases and J dropped 7; count of bases not matched to a gene: 8. The CDR3 is CASSLAGAIREQYF. CDR3 sequence (DNA): TGTGCCAGCAGCTTAGCGGGAGCGATTAGGGAGCAGTACTTC.

The genes are TRBV5-1 and TRBJ2-1; 10 bases fit TRBD2. The ends lost 5 bases at V and 0 bases at J; junction bases unmatched: 2. This CDR3 contains 15 residues. The V gene's germline CDR1 is SGHRS and CDR2 YFSETQ. Here the CDR3 reads CASRSSGSSYNEQFF. CDR3 nucleotide sequence: TGCGCCAGCAGATCTAGCGGGAGCTCCTACAATGAGCAGTTCTTC.

The V and J genes are TRBV27 and TRBJ2-7; possible D gene TRBD2, 5 bases. V lost 5 bases to trimming and J lost 0 bases, with 14 bases between them. This CDR3 spans 15 amino acids. Per germline, CDR1 MNHEY and CDR2 SMNVEV (reference sequence). The CDR3: CASSLIAYSSYEQYF. In DNA form, the CDR3 reads TGTGCCAGCAGTCTCATAGCGTACAGCTCCTACGAGCAGTACTTC.

The chain joins TRBV7-2 to TRBJ2-6; D might be TRBD1 (5 bases). The germline V gene encodes CDR1 SGHTA and CDR2 FQGNSA. The CDR3 is 15 amino acids. Trimming took off 6 bases at V and 0 bases at J, with 9 bases between the two ends. The CDR3 spells CASRAGNSGANVLTF. In DNA, the CDR3 is TGTGCCAGCAGAGCAGGGAACTCTGGGGCCAACGTCCTGACTTTC.

The genes are TRBV7-6 and TRBJ1-4; a weak D match, TRBD1 (5 bases). This CDR3 has 15 residues. Trimming removed 1 base at V and 8 bases at J, with 14 bases between. The germline CDR1 and CDR2 sequences are SGHVS and FNYEAQ. CDR3 region: CASSLESGGSEKLFF. The DNA for the CDR3 is TGTGCCAGCAGCTTAGAAAGCGGGGGGTCCGAAAAACTGTTTTTT.

This chain uses TRBV9 with TRBJ2-5; 15 bases are shared with TRBD2. Looked up from germline, CDR1 is SGDLS and CDR2 is YYNGEE. Unmatched junction bases numbered 4, after V lost 3 bases and J lost 4 bases. The CDR3 runs to 16 residues. This chain's CDR3 is CASSGGLAGGVETQYF. The CDR3 nucleotides are TGTGCCAGCAGCGGAGGACTAGCGGGAGGGGTAGAGACCCAGTACTTC.

The V and J genes are TRBV28 and TRBJ1-2; the match to TRBD1 covers 7 bases. CDR1 is MDHEN and CDR2 is SYDVKM in the germline V gene. The V and J ends lost 5 bases and 3 bases, in that order; junction bases with no gene match: 9. The CDR3 runs 15 residues. CDR3 DNA: TGTGCCAGCAGTCGCCCGGACAGGCCCGACTATGGCTACACCTTC. Protein: CASSRPDRPDYGYTF.

This chain joins TRBV6-1 and TRBJ2-2, with D tentatively TRBD1 (5 bases). The CDR3 contains 13 residues. The V and J ends lost 4 bases and 4 bases respectively, with 7 bases between them. Germline V gene data show CDR1 as MNHNS and CDR2 as SASEGT. CDR3 sequence: CASSAGSTGELFF. The DNA of the CDR3 is TGTGCCAGCAGTGCAGGGTCCACCGGGGAGCTGTTTTTT.

The J gene is TRBJ2-1, the V gene TRBV10-3, with TRBD2 identical over 14 bases. Germline CDR1 ENHRY, CDR2 SYGVKD. The CDR3 has 15 amino acids. J gave up 8 bases and V 6 bases, and 6 bases lay outside the gene matches. CDR3 DNA: TGTGCCATCAGCGAAGGACTAGCGGGAGGCGATGAGCAGTTCTTC. It specifies CAISEGLAGGDEQFF.

V is TRBV9 and J is TRBJ2-5, with 8 bases identical to TRBD2. Germline V gene data show CDR1 as SGDLS and CDR2 as YYNGEE. This CDR3 has 15 amino acids. The V and J ends lost 0 bases and 1 base, in that order; junction bases with no gene match: 2. The CDR3 sequence is CASSVAGLAQETQYF. CDR3 sequence (DNA): TGTGCCAGCAGCGTAGCCGGACTAGCCCAAGAGACCCAGTACTTC.

This clone was observed a few times. The rearrangement links TRBV28 to TRBJ2-5; tentatively, D is TRBD2 (6 bases). Between the trimmed V and J ends, which lost 7 bases and 5 bases, there was a span of 20 bases. Germline lookup yields CDR1 MDHEN and CDR2 SYDVKM. The CDR3 has 15 amino acids. This CDR3 reads CASNQRGEVWETQYF. The CDR3 DNA sequence: TGTGCCAGCAACCAACGCGGGGAAGTTTGGGAGACCCAGTACTTC. Drawing the rest from reference TRBV28 and TRBJ2-5, the complete variable domain is DVKVTQSSRYLVKRTGEKVFLECVQDMDHENMFWYRQDPGLGLRLIYFSYDVKMKEKGDIPEGYSVSREKKERFSLILESASTNQTSMYLCASNQRGEVWETQYFGPGTRLLVL.

The chain combines TRBV27 with TRBJ2-5; a possible D gene is TRBD1 (8 bases). TRBJ2-7 matches the DNA end more closely, so the J call is doubtful. Germline CDR1 reads MNHEY; CDR2 reads SMNVEV (reference sequence). The CDR3 contains 15 residues. The CDR3 DNA reads TGTGCCAGCGCAAACAGGGGGGGACTCTCCTACGAGCAGTACTTC. Translation: CASANRGGLSYEQYF.

This chain uses TRBV7-9 with TRBJ1-5, with no clear D. The germline V gene has CDR1 SEHNR and CDR2 FQNEAQ (reference sequence). V was clipped by 5 bases and J by 6 bases, with 20 bases between them. The CDR3 is 16 residues long. In DNA, the CDR3 is TGTGCCAGCAGCCAGGAGGAAGAGTTAGGCAGTCAGCCCCAGCATTTT. It yields the protein CASSQEEELGSQPQHF.

The rearrangement joins TRBV11-1 to TRBJ2-3; perhaps TRBD1 as D (7 bases). The germline V gene has CDR1 SGHAT and CDR2 FQDESV (reference sequence). Trimming stripped 3 bases from V and 4 bases from J, with 14 bases between. The CDR3 sequence is 15 residues long. The CDR3 sequence is CASSFLGGGSDTQYF. CDR3 bases: TGTGCCAGCAGCTTTCTTGGAGGGGGCTCAGATACGCAGTATTTT. Full variable domain (missing parts from reference TRBV11-1 and TRBJ2-3): EAEVAQSPRYKITEKSQAVAFWCDPISGHATLYWYRQILGQGPELLVQFQDESVVDDSQLPKDRFSAERLKGVDSTLKIQPAELGDSAMYLCASSFLGGGSDTQYFGPGTRLTVL.

This chain joins TRBV2 and TRBJ2-3; 8 bases are a match to TRBD2. The CDR3 length is 15 residues. The V gene end was trimmed by 5 bases and the J gene end by 0 bases; junction bases not matched to a gene: 4. Germline V lookup: CDR1 SNHLY, CDR2 FYNNEI. CDR3 region: CASSLLADSTDTQYF. The CDR3 DNA sequence: TGTGCCAGCAGTTTACTAGCGGATAGCACAGATACGCAGTATTTT.

CDR3 sequence (DNA): TGCGCCAGCAGCCAAGGGGGGACAGCCGCCCCCAATGAGCAGTTCTTC. This translates into CASSQGGTAAPNEQFF. The genes are TRBV4-3 and TRBJ2-1; 7 bases match TRBD1. Germline CDR1 is LGHNA and CDR2 is YSLEER. J was trimmed by 6 bases and V by 1 base; bases with no gene match: 9. The CDR3 length is 16 residues.

The J gene is TRBJ2-7, the V gene TRBV28; 14 nucleotides line up with TRBD2. Germline trimming cut 6 bases from V and 5 bases from J; bases unmatched to any gene: 6. Per germline, CDR1 MDHEN and CDR2 SYDVKM. The CDR3 is 15 amino acids. The CDR3 loop is CASRGLAGVGDEQYF. The CDR3 DNA sequence: TGTGCCAGCAGGGGACTAGCGGGAGTGGGGGACGAGCAGTACTTC.